The subject of this entry is one T cell receptor beta chain. Its matching antigen is unknown. CDR3 length: 14 residues. The V end was cut by 5 bases, the J end by 1 base, with 12 bases between. Germline CDR1 and CDR2: SGHRS and YFSETQ. The sample originates from a study of CD8 T cells in Susac syndrome. Study-wide context: At the time their blood was drawn, patients with Susac syndrome were either therapy-naive, on corticosteroids (with some of them also receiving intravenous immunoglobulin), or on intravenous immunoglobulin alone. Points from the study as a whole: Regarding the TCR sequencing and HLA analysis, the study admitted that a relatively small number of individuals were involved.

With random hexamers, roughly 0.5 to 1 ug RNA was reverse transcribed. Multiplex immunoSEQ PCR targeted 54 Vbeta and 13 Jbeta TCR beta segments. Each CDR3 protein is one row after TCRdb ran MiXCR on the immunoSEQ multiplex PCR reads. The data show under 200,000 distinct CDR3 sequences, 90% to 95% seen once. Sequencing used CD4+ T cells from PBMCs. V usage is TRBV5-1 and J usage is TRBJ2-5; tentative D call: TRBD1 (7 bases). This sequence was found in a human donor with Susac syndrome. In nucleotides, the CDR3 is TGCGCCAGCAGAGTTCAGGGGGGCCAAGAGACCCAGTACTTC. It codes for CASRVQGGQETQYF.